One and the same sample provided the 20 T cell receptor beta chains below, sequenced in a study of blood T cell repertoires in COVID-19. Here immunoSEQ multiplex PCR was the method, and the copy in TCRdb shows in-frame clones only, minus some. This sample has about 99,000 clones; 84% occur once, and the top ten carry under 30%. The specimen sequenced was peripheral blood. The receptors originated from a man aged 55 to 70 with acute or convalescent COVID-19.

The chain couples TRBV7-9 to TRBJ2-1; 14 nucleotides line up with TRBD2. V shed 5 bases, J shed 8 bases, and the junction held 8 bases outside the gene matches. Germline-derived CDR1 and CDR2 are SEHNR and FQNEAQ (reference sequence). CDR3 size: 16 residues. The CDR3 loop is CASSKPGLAGVHEQFF. CDR3 nucleotides: TGTGCCAGCAGCAAACCGGGACTAGCGGGAGTACATGAGCAGTTCTTC.

This chain links TRBV7-9 with TRBJ2-5, with 10 nucleotides matching TRBD1. Germline-derived CDR1 and CDR2 are SEHNR and FQNEAQ (reference sequence). V shed 6 bases and J 6 bases; nucleotides not matched to a gene: 7. This CDR3 is 14 amino acids long. The CDR3 DNA follows: TGTGCCAGCAGACGGGACAGGGGCGACCAGACCCAGTACTTC. Amino acids: CASRRDRGDQTQYF.

This clone was detected only once. The chain combines TRBV5-1 with TRBJ2-3, with a possible D match to TRBD1 (6 bases). The CDR3 has 16 residues. Per the germline V gene, CDR1 is SGHRS and CDR2 is YFSETQ. The V gene lost 5 bases and the J gene lost 0 bases, with 16 bases spanning the gap. Here the CDR3 DNA reads TGCGCCAGCAGTTCCGGACAGACCCTTAGCACAGATACGCAGTATTTT. This translates into CASSSGQTLSTDTQYF. The complete variable domain, with remaining parts taken from reference TRBV5-1 and TRBJ2-3, reads KAGVTQTPRYLIKTRGQQVTLSCSPISGHRSVSWYQQTPGQGLQFLFEYFSETQRNKGNFPGRFSGRQFSNSRSEMNVSTLELGDSALYLCASSSGQTLSTDTQYFGPGTRLTVL.

This clone was seen more than once but under ten times. V gene TRBV5-6 combines with J gene TRBJ2-7, with D possibly being TRBD1 (6 bases). Germline V CDR1 and CDR2: SGHDT, YYEEEE. This CDR3 has 13 residues. V lost 6 bases and J lost 1, with 11 bases in between. CDR3 sequence (DNA): TGTGCCAGCACCCGGGACACGTCCTACGAGCAGTACTTC. Amino acids: CASTRDTSYEQYF.

In this sample, this clone turned up many times. The J gene is TRBJ2-3, the V gene TRBV19; D is perhaps TRBD1 (6 bases). Deletions cut 5 bases from V and 2 bases from J, with 11 bases between. Germline V gene lookup returns CDR1 LNHDA and CDR2 SQIVND (reference sequence). CDR3 size: 14 residues. DNA for the CDR3: TGTGCCAGTAGTCCTACAGGGAACACAGATACGCAGTATTTT. This encodes CASSPTGNTDTQYF.

The CDR3 protein is CASSGGGTGDGYTF. The DNA of the CDR3 is TGCGCCAGCAGCGGGGGCGGGACAGGAGATGGCTACACCTTC. The chain couples TRBV5-1 to TRBJ1-2, with 8 bases that match TRBD1. The germline CDR1 and CDR2 sequences are SGHRS and YFSETQ. After removal of 4 bases from V and 6 bases from J, the junction contained 8 bases not matched to a gene. CDR3 length equals 14 residues. The complete variable domain, with remaining parts taken from reference TRBV5-1 and TRBJ1-2, reads KAGVTQTPRYLIKTRGQQVTLSCSPISGHRSVSWYQQTPGQGLQFLFEYFSETQRNKGNFPGRFSGRQFSNSRSEMNVSTLELGDSALYLCASSGGGTGDGYTFGSGTRLTVV.

This chain joins TRBV9 and TRBJ1-2, with 8 positions matching TRBD1. There are 15 residues in the CDR3. The germline gives CDR1 SGDLS, CDR2 YYNGEE. J gave up 0 bases and V 4 bases, and 5 bases lay outside the gene matches. Here the CDR3 reads CASSPSTGANYGYTF. In DNA, the CDR3 is TGTGCCAGCAGCCCCTCGACAGGGGCTAACTATGGCTACACCTTC.

The gene calls are TRBV11-3 and TRBJ2-1; 8 nucleotides agree with TRBD2. V lost 5 bases and J lost 5; bases outside the gene matches: 5. CDR3 length equals 14 residues. Germline V CDR1 and CDR2: SGHNT, YENEEA. The CDR3 sequence: CASSRRLANNEQFF. CDR3 in DNA: TGTGCCAGCAGCCGTAGACTAGCGAACAATGAGCAGTTCTTC.

Comment on this clone: This sample also contains other DNA sequences that code for the same CDR3. The chain joins TRBV24-1 to TRBJ2-1; possibly TRBD2 for D (5 bases). The germline V gene encodes CDR1 KGHDR and CDR2 SFDVKD. Deletions cut 4 bases from V and 10 bases from J, with 19 bases between. CDR3 length: 15 amino acids. CDR3 nucleotides: TGTGCCACCAGTGACACCGGAATGTATCGGGAAGAGCAGTTCTTC. It translates to CATSDTGMYREEQFF.

This sequence joins TRBV6-2 or TRBV6-3 and TRBJ2-5; TRBD2 matches 8 bases. This CDR3 has 15 residues. J gave up 3 bases and V 5 bases, and 8 bases lay outside the gene matches. The germline V gene encodes CDR1 MNHEY and CDR2 SVGEGT. CDR3 residues: CASSPTGTSEETQYF. CDR3 bases: TGTGCCAGCAGTCCAACCGGGACTAGTGAAGAGACCCAGTACTTC.

The genes are TRBV2 and TRBJ2-7, with TRBD1 matching over 8 bases. The CDR3 sequence is 15 residues long. Germline CDR1 SNHLY, CDR2 FYNNEI. The ends lost 7 bases at V and 1 base at J; junction bases unmatched: 9. CDR3: CASNTGQEGSYEQYV. The CDR3 DNA is TGTGCCAGCAACACGGGACAGGAGGGGTCCTACGAGCAGTACGTC.

The chain is built from TRBV5-1 and TRBJ1-3; 9 bases are shared with TRBD1. The length of the CDR3 is 16 residues. Germline V gives CDR1 SGHRS, CDR2 YFSETQ. With 0 bases clipped from V and 8 bases from J, the junction kept 9 bases outside the gene matches. CDR3 loop: CASSLEGTGRFDTIYF. CDR3 nucleotides: TGCGCCAGCAGCTTGGAAGGGACAGGGCGGTTCGACACCATATATTTT.

The V gene is TRBV5-1, the J gene TRBJ1-1; 7 nucleotides match TRBD1. Germline lookup yields CDR1 SGHRS and CDR2 YFSETQ. With 4 bases clipped from V and 2 bases from J, the junction kept 11 bases outside the gene matches. This CDR3 has 16 residues. CDR3 amino acids: CASSGGTALSNTEAFF. CDR3 DNA: TGCGCCAGCAGCGGGGGGACAGCCTTATCTAACACTGAAGCTTTCTTT.

The rearrangement joins TRBV2 to TRBJ2-3; 8 nucleotides align to TRBD1. Germline V gene data show CDR1 as SNHLY and CDR2 as FYNNEI. The ends lost 6 bases at V and 6 bases at J; junction bases unmatched: 11. The CDR3 covers 15 residues. CDR3: CASRVTQGAGDTQYF. The CDR3 DNA is TGTGCCAGCAGGGTAACCCAGGGGGCAGGTGATACGCAGTATTTT.

The CDR3: CSGADTEAFF. The DNA of the CDR3 is TGCAGCGGGGCCGACACTGAAGCTTTCTTT. The rearrangement links TRBV29-1 to TRBJ1-1; D not resolved. Per germline, CDR1 SQVTM and CDR2 ANQGSEA. CDR3 length: 10 residues. V dropped 7 bases and J dropped 3 bases, with 6 bases sitting between them.

The V call is TRBV6-6, the J call TRBJ1-5, with D maybe TRBD1 (5 bases). There are 16 residues in the CDR3. Trimming removed 0 bases at V and 2 bases at J, with 11 bases between. CDR1 is MNHNY and CDR2 is SVGAGI in the germline V gene (reference sequence). In DNA, the CDR3 is TGTGCCAGCAGTTACTCGGTCGGGGGGGGCAATCAGCCCCAGCATTTT. Its translation: CASSYSVGGGNQPQHF.

With regard to this clone: At one end the junction does not follow the germline gene, possibly because of a read error. This chain links TRBV7-8 with TRBJ2-1; 9 bases are a match to TRBD2. The CDR3 loop spans 15 amino acids. Germline values: CDR1 SGHVS, CDR2 FQNEAQ. CDR3 bases: TGTGCCAGCAGCGGGCGGGGGGGCTCCCACAATGAGCAGTTCTTC. Its translation is CASSGRGGSHNEQFF.

Concerning this clone: Other DNA variants within this sample encode the same CDR3. CDR3 amino acids: CSARGQHEQYF. CDR3 coding DNA: TGCAGTGCCCGGGGACAGCACGAGCAGTACTTC. The V gene is TRBV20-1, the J gene TRBJ2-7, with 7 bases lining up with TRBD1. The CDR3 consists of 11 residues. V gave up 6 bases and J gave up 5 bases; unmatched junction bases: 4. The germline CDR1 and CDR2 sequences are DFQATT and SNEGSKA (reference sequence).

This chain links TRBV4-2 with TRBJ1-1; tentative D call: TRBD1 (6 bases). Trimming removed 4 bases at V and 10 bases at J, with 16 bases between. The CDR3 runs 13 residues. CDR1 and CDR2 from the germline V gene are LGHNA and YNFKEQ. CDR3 DNA sequence: TGTGCCAGCAGCCCGAACACAGGGTTCGGAGCTTTCTTT. Its protein product is CASSPNTGFGAFF.

This chain connects TRBV19 to TRBJ2-5, with 7 bases matching TRBD1. Trimming at V came to 5 bases and at J to 5 bases, leaving 8 bases not matched to a gene. Germline values: CDR1 LNHDA, CDR2 SQIVND (reference sequence). CDR3 length: 14 amino acids. This chain's CDR3 is CASSLRGQRETQYF. The CDR3 DNA reads as TGTGCCAGTAGTCTGAGGGGACAGCGGGAGACCCAGTACTTC.